These T cell receptor beta chains were read from a single sample in a study of follicular helper T cells after annual influenza vaccination. Sequenced by immunoSEQ multiplex PCR; TCRdb stores in-frame clones only, minus some. The repertoire includes fewer than 2,500 clones, 65% to 80% of them detected once, and 8% to 9.5% sits in the top ten. The sequencing used CXCR5+ CD38+ circulating T follicular helper cells from blood, collected on the day of influenza vaccination. The origin of the receptors is an adult who received the influenza vaccine. The CDR3 runs from the conserved cysteine through the conserved F or W. D genes are given only for firm matches. Clone size is shown for a subset of rows, as once, few, many or a class of expanded clone.

D	V	size	J	DNA	CDR3
.	TRBV28	.	TRBJ2-5	TGTGCCAGCAGCGGGCCGAATGAAGAGACCCAGTACTTC	CASSGPNEETQYF
TRBD2	TRBV28	.	TRBJ2-7	TGTGCCAGCAGCCCGCAAAGCGGGGGGTCGGCGCAGTACTTC	CASSPQSGGSAQYF
TRBD1	TRBV28	.	TRBJ1-2	TGTGCCAGCAGGTCCGGGACAGCAAGTGGCTACACCTTC	CASRSGTASGYTF
.	TRBV5-4	.	TRBJ1-5	TGTGCCAGCAGCAGCGGTCCCGGAGAACTCAATCAGCCCCAGCATTTT	CASSSGPGELNQPQHF
TRBD1	TRBV6-6	.	TRBJ2-7	TGTGCCAGCAGTTACCCCAGACAGGGGGCAGGTGAGCAGTACTTC	CASSYPRQGAGEQYF
TRBD2	TRBV5-6	.	TRBJ2-7	TGTGCCAGCAGCGAGGGGACTACCTACGAGCAGTACTTC	CASSEGTTYEQYF
TRBD2	TRBV7-2	once	TRBJ2-7	TGTGCCAGCAGCTTCGGACTAGCGGAGACGGGAAGCGAGCAGTACTTC	CASSFGLAETGSEQYF
.	TRBV4-3	few	TRBJ2-4	TGCGCCAGCAGCCAAGAGCTCGGACAGGGAGGGGAGTACTTC	CASSQELGQGGEYF
TRBD1	TRBV29-1	.	TRBJ1-1	TGCAGCGTTGCCGGGCCAGGGGGGCGGAACACTGAAGCTTTCTTT	CSVAGPGGRNTEAFF
.	TRBV7-2	.	TRBJ1-3	TGTGCCAGCAGCATCGGGACGCCGCCTGGAAACACCATATATTTT	CASSIGTPPGNTIYF
.	TRBV2	.	TRBJ2-3	TGTGCCAGCACAAGGGGGGGGAGCACAGATACGCAGTATTTT	CASTRGGSTDTQYF
.	TRBV18	.	TRBJ1-5	TGTGCCAGCTCACCACAGACAGGCAGGCAGCCCCAGCATTTT	CASSPQTGRQPQHF
.	TRBV2	.	TRBJ2-7	TGTGCCTGTGGGGGGGCCCCCCGGGGGGAGCAGTACTTC	CACGGAPRGEQYF
.	TRBV7-2	few	TRBJ1-5	TGTGCCAGCAGCTTAGCAGGGAATAGCAATCAGCCCCAGCATTTT	CASSLAGNSNQPQHF
.	TRBV11-3	once	TRBJ2-2	TGTGCCAGCAGCCTCGTCGGGGTCACCGGGGAGCTGTTTTTT	CASSLVGVTGELFF
TRBD1	TRBV5-4	.	TRBJ1-2	TGTGCCAGCAGCCGAACAGGGGACTATGGCTACACCTTC	CASSRTGDYGYTF
TRBD1	TRBV6-6	.	TRBJ1-5	TGTGCCAGCAGTTCCCAGGGGGGAAATCAGCCCCAGCATTTT	CASSSQGGNQPQHF
TRBD2	TRBV5-1	.	TRBJ2-1	TGCGCCAGCAGCCTCCGGGGGGGAAGCTCCTACAATGAGCAGTTCTTC	CASSLRGGSSYNEQFF
.	TRBV30	few	TRBJ2-7	TGTGCCTGGAGCCCCGCCCAGTTCGGGGGAGGCTACGAGCAGTACTTC	CAWSPAQFGGGYEQYF
.	TRBV10-3	.	TRBJ1-4	TGTGCCATCAGTGAGTCGGGATCCCAGGGGGAAAAACTGTTTTTT	CAISESGSQGEKLFF
.	TRBV7-3	.	TRBJ1-3	TGTGCCAGCAGCGCTAATTCCATGGACAGTAGCTCTGGAAACACCATATATTTT	CASSANSMDSSSGNTIYF
.	TRBV7-8	.	TRBJ2-7	TGTGCCAGCAGCTTATGGTCCGGGGTTGGTATCTACGAGCAGTACTTC	CASSLWSGVGIYEQYF
TRBD2	TRBV7-2	.	TRBJ2-3	TGTGCCAGCAGCGGACTAGCGGGGGGACACACAGATACGCAGTATTTT	CASSGLAGGHTDTQYF
TRBD2	TRBV27	.	TRBJ2-2	TGTGCCAGCGGAGTAGGGCGGGAGTTCACCGGGGAGCTGTTTTTT	CASGVGREFTGELFF
TRBD1	TRBV4-1	few	TRBJ2-7	TGCGCCAGCAGCCCGTTACAGGGGGCGAGGTACGAGCAGTACTTC	CASSPLQGARYEQYF
.	TRBV5-1	.	TRBJ2-5	TGCGCCAGCAGCTTGTGGTCTAGCCAAGAGACCCAGTACTTC	CASSLWSSQETQYF